The T cell receptor (beta chain) under discussion was sequenced for a study of blood T cell repertoires in COVID-19. Study overall: Sites across the United States, Italy and Spain contributed samples from acute and convalescent COVID-19. Sample material is recorded as cDNA or gDNA derived from T cells, B-cell-depleted T cells, or PBMCs.

Trimming took 1 base from V and 0 from J; bases not matched to a gene: 4. Per germline, CDR1 LNHNV and CDR2 YYDKDF (reference sequence). The CDR3 contains 16 residues. In the study's own analysis: Reference gene primer amplification yielded estimated nucleated cell counts. TCRdb's copy holds only in-frame clones and misses some; the assay was immunoSEQ multiplex PCR. The V and J calls and clone size are taken from that table; D and trimming were inferred from the DNA. This table holds about 76,000 clones, around 86% found once. This TCR was recovered from a woman aged 80 or older with active or convalescent COVID-19. Sample: peripheral blood. The chain has TRBV15 and TRBJ1-2; TRBD1 matches 8 bases. CDR3 DNA: TGTGCCACCAGCAGAGGGACAGGGCGGTCTAACTATGGCTACACCTTC. Its protein is CATSRGTGRSNYGYTF.